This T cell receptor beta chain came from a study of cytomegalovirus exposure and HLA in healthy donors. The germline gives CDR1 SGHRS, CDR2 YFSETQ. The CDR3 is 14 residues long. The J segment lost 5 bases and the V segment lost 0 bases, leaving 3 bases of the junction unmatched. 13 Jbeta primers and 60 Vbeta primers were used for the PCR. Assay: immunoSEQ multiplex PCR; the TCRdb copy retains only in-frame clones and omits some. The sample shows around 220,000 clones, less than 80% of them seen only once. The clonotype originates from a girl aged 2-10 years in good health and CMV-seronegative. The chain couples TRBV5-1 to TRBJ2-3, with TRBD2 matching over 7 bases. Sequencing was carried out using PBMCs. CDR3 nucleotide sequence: TGCGCCAGCAGCTTGGCCGGGGAGGGAGATACGCAGTATTTT. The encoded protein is CASSLAGEGDTQYF.